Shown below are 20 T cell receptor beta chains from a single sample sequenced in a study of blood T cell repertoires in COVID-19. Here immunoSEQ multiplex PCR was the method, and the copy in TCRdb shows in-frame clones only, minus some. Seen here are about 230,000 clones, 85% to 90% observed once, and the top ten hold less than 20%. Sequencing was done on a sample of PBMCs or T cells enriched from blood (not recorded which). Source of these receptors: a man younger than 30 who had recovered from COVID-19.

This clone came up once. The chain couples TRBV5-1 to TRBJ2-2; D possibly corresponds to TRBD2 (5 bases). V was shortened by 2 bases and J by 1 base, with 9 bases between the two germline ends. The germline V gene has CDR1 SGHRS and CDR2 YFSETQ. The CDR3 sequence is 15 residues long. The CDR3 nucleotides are TGCGCCAGCAGCTTAATCGCGGGGAACACCGGGGAGCTGTTTTTT. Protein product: CASSLIAGNTGELFF.

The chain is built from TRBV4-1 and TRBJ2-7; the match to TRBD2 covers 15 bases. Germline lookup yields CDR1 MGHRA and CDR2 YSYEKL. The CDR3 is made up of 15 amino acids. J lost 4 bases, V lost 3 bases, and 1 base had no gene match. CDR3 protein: CASSHGLAGGYEQYF. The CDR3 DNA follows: TGCGCCAGCAGCCATGGACTAGCGGGAGGGTACGAGCAGTACTTC.

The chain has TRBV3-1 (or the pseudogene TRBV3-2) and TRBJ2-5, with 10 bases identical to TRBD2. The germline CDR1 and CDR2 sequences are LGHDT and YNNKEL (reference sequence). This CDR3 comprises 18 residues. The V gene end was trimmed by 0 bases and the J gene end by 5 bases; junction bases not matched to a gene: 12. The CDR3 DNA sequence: TGTGCCAGCAGCCAAGAGCCTCAACCTAGCGGGGGAATGGAGACCCAGTACTTC. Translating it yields CASSQEPQPSGGMETQYF.

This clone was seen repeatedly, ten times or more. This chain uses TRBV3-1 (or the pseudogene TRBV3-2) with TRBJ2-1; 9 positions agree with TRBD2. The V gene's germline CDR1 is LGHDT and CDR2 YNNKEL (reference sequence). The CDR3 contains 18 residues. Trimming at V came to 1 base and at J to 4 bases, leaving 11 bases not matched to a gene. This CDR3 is CASSQGPTEREDYNEQFF. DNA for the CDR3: TGTGCCAGCAGCCAAGGCCCCACCGAGCGGGAGGATTACAATGAGCAGTTCTTC.

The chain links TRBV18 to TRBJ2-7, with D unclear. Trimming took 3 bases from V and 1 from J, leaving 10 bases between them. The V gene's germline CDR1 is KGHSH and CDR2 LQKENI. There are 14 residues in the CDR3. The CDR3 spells CASSPPDGSYEQYF. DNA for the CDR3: TGTGCCAGCTCACCGCCCGACGGGTCCTACGAGCAGTACTTC. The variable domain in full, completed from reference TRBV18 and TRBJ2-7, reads NAGVMQNPRHLVRRRGQEARLRCSPMKGHSHVYWYRQLPEEGLKFMVYLQKENIIDESGMPKERFSAEFPKEGPSILRIQQVVRGDSAAYFCASSPPDGSYEQYFGPGTRLTVT.

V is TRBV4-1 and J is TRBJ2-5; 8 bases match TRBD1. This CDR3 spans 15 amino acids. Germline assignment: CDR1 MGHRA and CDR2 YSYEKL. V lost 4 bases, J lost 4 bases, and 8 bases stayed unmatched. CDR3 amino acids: CASSLTKQGGETQYF. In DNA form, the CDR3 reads TGCGCCAGCAGCCTGACCAAACAGGGGGGAGAGACCCAGTACTTC.

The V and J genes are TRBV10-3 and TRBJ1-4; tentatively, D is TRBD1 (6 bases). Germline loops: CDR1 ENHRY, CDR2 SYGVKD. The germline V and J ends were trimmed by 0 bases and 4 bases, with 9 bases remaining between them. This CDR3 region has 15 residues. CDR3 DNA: TGTGCCATCAGTGAGTCGGACAGACATAATGAAAAACTGTTTTTT. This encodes CAISESDRHNEKLFF.

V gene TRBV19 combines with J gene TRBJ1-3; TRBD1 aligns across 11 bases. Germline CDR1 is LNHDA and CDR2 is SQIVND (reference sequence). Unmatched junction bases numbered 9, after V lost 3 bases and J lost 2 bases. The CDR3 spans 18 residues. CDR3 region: CASSISGQGDRAGNTIYF. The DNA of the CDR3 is TGTGCCAGTAGTATTTCGGGACAGGGGGATCGGGCTGGAAACACCATATATTTT.

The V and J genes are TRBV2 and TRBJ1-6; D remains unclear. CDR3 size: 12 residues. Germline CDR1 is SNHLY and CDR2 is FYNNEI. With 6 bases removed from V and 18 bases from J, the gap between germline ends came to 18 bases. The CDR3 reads CASSAIGGSPHF. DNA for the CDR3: TGTGCCAGCAGCGCTATCGGCGGGAGCCCCCACTTT.

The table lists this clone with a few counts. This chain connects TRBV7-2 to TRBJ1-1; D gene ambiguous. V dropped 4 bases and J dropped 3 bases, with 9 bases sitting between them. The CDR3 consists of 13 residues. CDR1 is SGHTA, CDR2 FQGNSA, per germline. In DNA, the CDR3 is TGTGCCAGCAGCTGGTGGACTTACACTGAAGCTTTCTTT. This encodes CASSWWTYTEAFF.

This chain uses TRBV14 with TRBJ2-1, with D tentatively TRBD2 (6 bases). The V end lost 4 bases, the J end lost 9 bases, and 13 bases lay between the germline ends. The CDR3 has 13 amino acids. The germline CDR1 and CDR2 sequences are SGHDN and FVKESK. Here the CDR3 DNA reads TGTGCCAGCAGCCTATTCGGGAGCGGTGAGCAGTTCTTC. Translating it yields CASSLFGSGEQFF.

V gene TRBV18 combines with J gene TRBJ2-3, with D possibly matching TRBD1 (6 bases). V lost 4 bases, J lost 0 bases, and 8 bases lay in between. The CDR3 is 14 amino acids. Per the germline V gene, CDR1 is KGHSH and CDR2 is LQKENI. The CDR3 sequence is CASSRTDSTDTQYF. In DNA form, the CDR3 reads TGTGCCAGCTCACGGACAGACAGCACAGATACGCAGTATTTT.

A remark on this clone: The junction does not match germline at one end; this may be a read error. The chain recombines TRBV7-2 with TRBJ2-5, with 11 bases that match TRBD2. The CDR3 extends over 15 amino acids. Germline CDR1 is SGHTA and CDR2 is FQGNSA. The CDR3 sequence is CASRLAGGSAETQYF. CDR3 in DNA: TGTGCCAGCAGATTAGCGGGGGGGTCTGCCGAGACCCAGTACTTC. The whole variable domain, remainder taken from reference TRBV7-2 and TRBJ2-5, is GAGVSQSPSNKVTEKGKDVELRCDPISGHTALYWYRQSLGQGLEFLIYFQGNSAPDKSGLPSDRFSAERTGGSVSTLTIQRTQQEDSAVYLCASRLAGGSAETQYFGPGTRLLVL.

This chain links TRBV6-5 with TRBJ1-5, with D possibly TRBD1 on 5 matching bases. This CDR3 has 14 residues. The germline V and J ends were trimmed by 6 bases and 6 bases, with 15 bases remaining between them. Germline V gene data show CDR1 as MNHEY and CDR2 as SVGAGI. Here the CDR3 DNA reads TGTGCCAGCAGCATGCAGGGTGACCGTCAGCCCCAGCATTTT. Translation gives CASSMQGDRQPQHF.

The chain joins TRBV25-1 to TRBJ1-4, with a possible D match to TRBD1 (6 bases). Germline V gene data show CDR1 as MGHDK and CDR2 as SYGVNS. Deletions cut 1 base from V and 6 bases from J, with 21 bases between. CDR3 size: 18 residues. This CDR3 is CASSESLGHRLLDEKLFF. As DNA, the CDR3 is TGTGCCAGCAGTGAATCTCTGGGACATCGTCTGCTGGATGAAAAACTGTTTTTT.

The CDR3 spells CASSLDGTGGGANYGYTF. The CDR3 nucleotides read TGTGCCAGCAGCCTGGACGGGACAGGGGGTGGTGCGAACTATGGCTACACCTTC. The genes are TRBV5-6 and TRBJ1-2, with 11 bases matching TRBD1. This CDR3 region has 18 residues. The germline V gene encodes CDR1 SGHDT and CDR2 YYEEEE. The V gene end was trimmed by 4 bases and the J gene end by 2 bases; junction bases not matched to a gene: 13.

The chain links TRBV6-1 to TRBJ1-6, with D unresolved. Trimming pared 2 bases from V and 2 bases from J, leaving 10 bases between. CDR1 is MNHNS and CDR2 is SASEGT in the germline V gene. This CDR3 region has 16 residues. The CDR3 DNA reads TGTGCCAGCAGTGAATCCGGGGTAACCTATAATTCACCCCTCCACTTT. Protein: CASSESGVTYNSPLHF.

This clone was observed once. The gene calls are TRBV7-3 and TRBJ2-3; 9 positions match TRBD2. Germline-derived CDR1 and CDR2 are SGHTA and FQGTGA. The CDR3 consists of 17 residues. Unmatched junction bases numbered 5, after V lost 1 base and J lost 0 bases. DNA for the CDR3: TGTGCCAGCAGCTTAAGGGGACTAGCCTCTAGCACAGATACGCAGTATTTT. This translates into CASSLRGLASSTDTQYF.

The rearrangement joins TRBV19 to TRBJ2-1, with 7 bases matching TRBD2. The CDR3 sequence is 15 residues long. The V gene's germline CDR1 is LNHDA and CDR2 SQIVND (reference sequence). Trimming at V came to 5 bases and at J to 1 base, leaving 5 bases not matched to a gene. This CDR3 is CASSVAGESYNEQFF. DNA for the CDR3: TGTGCCAGTAGTGTCGCGGGAGAGTCCTACAATGAGCAGTTCTTC.

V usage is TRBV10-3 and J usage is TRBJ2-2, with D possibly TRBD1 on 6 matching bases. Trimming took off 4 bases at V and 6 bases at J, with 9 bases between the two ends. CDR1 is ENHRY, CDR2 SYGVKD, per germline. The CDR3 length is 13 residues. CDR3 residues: CAISVGGPGELFF. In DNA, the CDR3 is TGTGCCATCAGTGTAGGGGGACCCGGGGAGCTGTTTTTT.